This T cell receptor (beta chain) was identified during a study of human T cells and chemical hapten exposure. In TCRdb, the RACE reads were re-called with MiXCR into one record per CDR3 protein. The table lists over 35,000 distinct CDR3 sequences, roughly 10% of them singletons. The time point: pre-sensitization, week 0. Indicated treatment: therapeutic diphenylcyclopropenone sensitization with weekly scalp DPC. The clonotype was recovered from a man aged 25 to 45 with alopecia areata. Some clones in this sample may be carry-over from other donors' samples. Sequencing used whole blood, obtained in connection with sensitization to the hapten diphenylcyclopropenone (DPC).

The CDR3 spells CASSSSGGASDTQYF. CDR3 coding DNA: TGTGCCAGCAGCTCCAGCGGGGGGGCCTCAGATACGCAGTATTTT. J is TRBJ2-3 and V is TRBV7-8; 10 bases are shared with TRBD2. CDR3 length: 15 residues. Germline lookup yields CDR1 SGHVS and CDR2 FQNEAQ. The V gene end was trimmed by 4 bases and the J gene end by 4 bases; junction bases not matched to a gene: 5.